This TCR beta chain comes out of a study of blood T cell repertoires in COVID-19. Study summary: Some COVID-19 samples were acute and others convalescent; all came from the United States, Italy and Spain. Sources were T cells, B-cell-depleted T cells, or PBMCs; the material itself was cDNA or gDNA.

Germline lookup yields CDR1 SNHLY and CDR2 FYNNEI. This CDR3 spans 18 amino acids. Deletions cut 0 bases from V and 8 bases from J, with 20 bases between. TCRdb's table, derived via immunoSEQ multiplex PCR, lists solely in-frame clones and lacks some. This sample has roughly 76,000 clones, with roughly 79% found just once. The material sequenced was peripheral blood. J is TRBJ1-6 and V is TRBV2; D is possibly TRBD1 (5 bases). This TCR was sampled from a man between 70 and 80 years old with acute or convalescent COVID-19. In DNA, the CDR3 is TGTGCCAGCAGTGAAGCCCATCCAGGACAAACGACCTATTCACCCCTCCACTTT. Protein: CASSEAHPGQTTYSPLHF.